The rows below give T cell receptor beta chains drawn from one sample of a study of blood T cell repertoires in COVID-19. Sequencing was performed with immunoSEQ multiplex PCR; in TCRdb, only in-frame clones are kept and a portion is missing. Here the sample spans over 65,000 clones, 78% being singletons. What was sequenced was peripheral blood. The source of these receptors is a man in his 60s with COVID-19, enrolled during active disease. CDR3s include the opening cysteine and the closing phenylalanine or tryptophan.

TRBJ1-1 | TRBV6-6 | CASRSGNTEAFF
TRBJ2-5 | TRBV2 | CASSEFRGAGETQYF
TRBJ2-1 | TRBV21-1 | CASSRQLRKEQFF
TRBJ2-7 | TRBV24-1 | CATSDPPPWDRGVYEQYF
TRBJ1-2 | TRBV7-8 | CASSLNRGAYGYTF
TRBJ2-5 | TRBV10-3 | CAISEGDRAQETQYF
TRBJ1-2 | TRBV6-5 | CASSEGGFNYGYTF
TRBJ1-1 | TRBV7-6 | CASSSGQEAFF
TRBJ2-7 | TRBV11-2 | CASSLGVQAAEQYF
TRBJ2-1 | TRBV6-5 | CASSYSKTSGGYEQFF
TRBJ2-7 | TRBV27 | CAEEPGLLYEQYF
TRBJ2-1 | TRBV14 | CASSQGRGQAWVDEQFF
TRBJ1-5 | TRBV6-5 | CASRDRVYSNQPQHF
TRBJ2-6 | TRBV28 | CASSFPQGGGSGANVLTF
TRBJ2-5 | TRBV11-3 | CASSFPATGDETQYF
TRBJ1-5 | TRBV4-1 | CASSQEWGGSNQPQHF
TRBJ1-1 | TRBV5-1 | CASSLGADEAFF
TRBJ2-7 | TRBV11-3 | CASSLERTGGSYEQYF
TRBJ2-7 | TRBV7-9 | CASTPRDNPAYEQYF
TRBJ1-2 | TRBV29-1 | CSVALDRSGRGYTF
TRBJ2-7 | TRBV9 | CASSVVAASYEQYF
TRBJ2-2 | TRBV3-1/TRBV3-2 | CASSRLAGELFF
TRBJ1-2 | TRBV2 | CASVQGSAGGYTF
TRBJ2-1 | TRBV24-1 | CATSAMGPYNEQFF
TRBJ2-1 | TRBV6-6 | CASTLTPPGRDEQFF
TRBJ1-5 | TRBV19 | CASSMVRGQQPQHF
TRBJ2-3 | TRBV5-4 | CASSGLAGSGQADTQYF
TRBJ2-5 | TRBV5-1 | CASSMEGQGETQYF
TRBJ2-1 | TRBV5-6 | CASSLLRGGAVEQFF
TRBJ2-1 | TRBV6-1 | CASSDRRLNEQFF
TRBJ2-7 | TRBV7-2 | CASSLDRGLNEQYF
TRBJ1-6 | TRBV15 | CATSRGGGGSPLHF
TRBJ2-3 | TRBV5-1 | CASSLGLARTDTQYF
TRBJ2-3 | TRBV9 | CASSAAGVTVDTQYF
TRBJ1-5 | TRBV19 | CASTSTGVSNQPQHF
TRBJ2-3 | TRBV6-5 | CASSTLGGTQYF
TRBJ1-1 | TRBV5-8 | CASSLGLSWTGMTEAFF
TRBJ2-1 | TRBV7-2 | CASSQDWGGYNEQFF
TRBJ1-2 | TRBV5-5 | CASSYQGAGGYTF
TRBJ1-3 | TRBV4-2 | CASSQDLYGGQGKNTIYF
TRBJ2-5 | TRBV5-1 | CASSLQTGGEETQYF
TRBJ2-7 | TRBV6-5 | CASRGGTTSSYEQYF